Listed below are T cell receptor beta chains from one sample, sequenced in a study of technical replicates of blood from a few donors. The repertoire was sequenced with immunoSEQ multiplex PCR; TCRdb's copy has only in-frame clones and lacks some. The sample lists more than 60,000 clones, more than 75% occurring once. The sample taken for sequencing was PBMCs. All receptors come from a human donor in good health. Some clones in this sample may be carry-over from other donors' samples. CDR3s include the opening cysteine and the closing phenylalanine or tryptophan. D genes are given only for firm matches. For some rows the clone size is stated as once, few or many, or as a class when expanded; others skip it.

CDR3 DNA | CDR3 protein | clone size | J gene | D gene | V gene
TGTGCCAGCAGCGGACAGGCGAACACTGAAGCTTTCTTT | CASSGQANTEAFF | once | TRBJ1-1 | TRBD1 | TRBV7-9
TGTGCCAGTAGTATCCGATTAGGACACTACAACTCCTACGAGCAGTACTTC | CASSIRLGHYNSYEQYF | . | TRBJ2-7 | . | TRBV19
TGTGCCAGCAGCTTTTCACATAACTCTGGAAACACCATATATTTT | CASSFSHNSGNTIYF | once | TRBJ1-3 | . | TRBV7-2
TGTGCCAGCAGCCCTGGACAGAGAAACACCATATATTTT | CASSPGQRNTIYF | . | TRBJ1-3 | . | TRBV7-2
TGTGCCAGCAGTTCCCGCCCCGGCTCGGGTCTTGGCGATGAGCAGTTCTTC | CASSSRPGSGLGDEQFF | . | TRBJ2-1 | . | TRBV27
TGTGCCAGCAGTTTAAGGGAGGGGAATTCACCCCTCCACTTT | CASSLREGNSPLHF | . | TRBJ1-6 | . | TRBV27
TGTGCCAGCAGTATCAGGGGAACTGAAGCTTTCTTT | CASSIRGTEAFF | few | TRBJ1-1 | . | TRBV25-1
TGTGCCAGCAGTGACAGGGGCTGGGACACTGAAGCTTTCTTT | CASSDRGWDTEAFF | few | TRBJ1-1 | TRBD1 | TRBV6-6
TGTGCCACCTTGCAAGGAGGGTTCGGTGGCTACACCTTC | CATLQGGFGGYTF | . | TRBJ1-2 | . | TRBV10-3
TGCAGCGTTGTTAGGACTGTGGACACTGAAGCTTTCTTT | CSVVRTVDTEAFF | . | TRBJ1-1 | . | TRBV29-1
TGTGCCATCAGTGAGCGGGCGGGGATAGAGCAGCCCCAGCATTTT | CAISERAGIEQPQHF | . | TRBJ1-5 | . | TRBV10-3
TGTGCCAGCAGCTTAAGGACAGGGATCTTAGCCAAAAACATTCAGTACTTC | CASSLRTGILAKNIQYF | . | TRBJ2-4 | TRBD1 | TRBV7-9
TGTGCCAGCAGCTTGGGTCTAGCGATAGAGACCCAGTACTTC | CASSLGLAIETQYF | . | TRBJ2-5 | . | TRBV7-9
TGTGCCAGCAGCCAGGGACAGCGGGACGAGCAGTACTTC | CASSQGQRDEQYF | . | TRBJ2-7 | . | TRBV7-2
TGTGCCAGCAGCTTCATGACAGGGGCGGCTTCACCCCTCCACTTT | CASSFMTGAASPLHF | once | TRBJ1-6 | TRBD1 | TRBV5-4
TGTGCCAGCGGGACAAATAGCAATCAGCCCCAGCATTTT | CASGTNSNQPQHF | . | TRBJ1-5 | . | TRBV7-9
TGCGCCAGCAGCCAGGAGGGGGAGACCCAGTACTTC | CASSQEGETQYF | . | TRBJ2-5 | . | TRBV4-1
TGTGCCACCAGCAGTATACGAGTCTACGAGCAGTACTTC | CATSSIRVYEQYF | . | TRBJ2-7 | . | TRBV15
TGCGCCAGCAGAGGACTAGCGGGGACAGATACGCAGTATTTT | CASRGLAGTDTQYF | . | TRBJ2-3 | TRBD2 | TRBV5-1
TGTGCCACCACTAGCGGGAGGAGCACAGATACGCAGTATTTT | CATTSGRSTDTQYF | . | TRBJ2-3 | TRBD2 | TRBV6-5
TGTGCCAGCAGCTACAGCGGGGCCTCCTACAATGAGCAGTTCTTC | CASSYSGASYNEQFF | . | TRBJ2-1 | TRBD2 | TRBV7-6
TGTGCCAGCAGCTTAGATGGAGCACGCCCTGAAGCTTTCTTT | CASSLDGARPEAFF | . | TRBJ1-1 | . | TRBV7-9
TGTGCCAGCAGTTTCGGCGGAAGCACAGATACGCAGTATTTT | CASSFGGSTDTQYF | . | TRBJ2-3 | . | TRBV28
TGTGCCAGCACCGTTAGCGGGAGGGGAGGGGGTACGCAGTATTTT | CASTVSGRGGGTQYF | . | TRBJ2-3 | TRBD2 | TRBV7-2
TGCGCCAGCAGCCAAGAACAGGCGAACACTGAAGCTTTCTTT | CASSQEQANTEAFF | . | TRBJ1-1 | . | TRBV4-1
TGTGCCAGCAGCGCTTCCCTCGACAGGACACAAGAGACCCAGTACTTC | CASSASLDRTQETQYF | . | TRBJ2-5 | . | TRBV9
TGTGCCAGCAGTATCTGGGGCGAGACAGAGACCCAGTACTTC | CASSIWGETETQYF | . | TRBJ2-5 | . | TRBV25-1
TGTGCCAGCCGCCTTAGTACTGAAGCTTTCTTT | CASRLSTEAFF | . | TRBJ1-1 | . | TRBV11-2
TGTGCCAGCAACGCCAACGGCCCAGCGGGATTTGAGCAGTTCTTC | CASNANGPAGFEQFF | . | TRBJ2-1 | TRBD2 | TRBV16
TGTGCCAGCAGTGAAACAGAACTAGCGGCTTCCTACGAGCAGTACTTC | CASSETELAASYEQYF | once | TRBJ2-7 | TRBD2 | TRBV2
TGTGCCAGCAGCGCACAGGGGCACGGGGAGCTGTTTTTT | CASSAQGHGELFF | . | TRBJ2-2 | TRBD1 | TRBV9
TGTGCCAGCAGTTTCGGGGGGACTAGCGGGAACAATGAGCAGTTCTTC | CASSFGGTSGNNEQFF | . | TRBJ2-1 | TRBD2 | TRBV11-2
TGTGCCAGCAGCTTATTCGGCGGAGACGAGCAGTACTTC | CASSLFGGDEQYF | . | TRBJ2-7 | . | TRBV7-6
TGTGCCAGCAGCTTAGACGGGGGTCGCTATGGCTACACCTTC | CASSLDGGRYGYTF | . | TRBJ1-2 | . | TRBV7-9
TGCAGCGTTGGGGATAGCGCCGGGGAGCTGTTTTTT | CSVGDSAGELFF | . | TRBJ2-2 | . | TRBV29-1
TGCGCCAGCAGACTGGACAGGTCGAACACTGAAGCTTTCTTT | CASRLDRSNTEAFF | . | TRBJ1-1 | TRBD1 | TRBV10-2
TGTGCCAGCAGCTTGCGAGTTCGGGTCACCGGGGAGCTGTTTTTT | CASSLRVRVTGELFF | . | TRBJ2-2 | . | TRBV5-6
TGTGCCAGCAGGGGAGGCACTGAAGCTTTCTTT | CASRGGTEAFF | . | TRBJ1-1 | . | TRBV27
TGTGCCAGCAGCCTTGGACAGGGGCTATTTTATAACACTGAAGCTTTCTTT | CASSLGQGLFYNTEAFF | . | TRBJ1-1 | TRBD1 | TRBV7-2
TGTGCCAGCAGCCGAACTAGCGGGAGCTTCTCCTACGAGCAGTACTTC | CASSRTSGSFSYEQYF | . | TRBJ2-7 | TRBD2 | TRBV11-2
TGTGCCAGCAGTCGGGCACAGGGGGGGCGCGAGCAGTACTTC | CASSRAQGGREQYF | . | TRBJ2-7 | . | TRBV6-5
TGTGCCACCAGCAGTCGGAGGGGGCTTGGAAACACCATATATTTT | CATSSRRGLGNTIYF | . | TRBJ1-3 | TRBD1 | TRBV15
TGTGCCAGCAGCGGCGGGACTAGCGGGTTATACGAGCAGTACTTC | CASSGGTSGLYEQYF | . | TRBJ2-7 | TRBD2 | TRBV7-6
TGCGCCAGCAGCCAAGTAGCTGCTAGCGGGACCTACGAGCAGTACTTC | CASSQVAASGTYEQYF | . | TRBJ2-7 | TRBD2 | TRBV4-3
TGCAGTGGTGGACATCGCTACGAGCAGTACTTC | CSGGHRYEQYF | . | TRBJ2-7 | . | TRBV20-1
TGCGCCAGCAGTACGCCCGGGACACCGTTCTACGAGCAGTACTTC | CASSTPGTPFYEQYF | . | TRBJ2-7 | . | TRBV10-2
TGTGCCAGCAGTGGTTCATTAACGAGGGGCAATCAGCCCCAGCATTTT | CASSGSLTRGNQPQHF | few | TRBJ1-5 | . | TRBV2
TGTGCCAGCGGAATAGCTAGCGGGATAAGGGGCACAGATACGCAGTATTTT | CASGIASGIRGTDTQYF | . | TRBJ2-3 | TRBD2 | TRBV7-2
TGCGCCAGCAGCTTGGGTGGACAGGGAGGCTATGGCTACACCTTC | CASSLGGQGGYGYTF | . | TRBJ1-2 | TRBD1 | TRBV5-1
TGCGCCAGCAGCTCAACCCGGACAGGGGGTGAGGCCGGGGAGCTGTTTTTT | CASSSTRTGGEAGELFF | few | TRBJ2-2 | TRBD1 | TRBV5-1
TGCGCCAGCCGGTCAGGGGGCCGTGCAACTAATGAAAAACTGTTTTTT | CASRSGGRATNEKLFF | . | TRBJ1-4 | TRBD1 | TRBV5-1
TGTGCCAGCAGCCCCGGGCGACAGGGAGCTTTCTTT | CASSPGRQGAFF | . | TRBJ1-1 | TRBD1 | TRBV5-6